This T cell receptor (beta chain) was identified during a study of beta chain features in type 1 diabetes. Isolated RNA was reverse transcribed in full, so expressed TCRB transcripts were sequenced. The protocol was immunoSEQ multiplex PCR, while the TCRdb copy is restricted to in-frame clones and leaves out a portion. The sample records over 500,000 clones, roughly a sixth being singletons. Germline V gene data show CDR1 as SGHTA and CDR2 as FQGNSA. The CDR3 contains 15 residues. Trimming stripped 5 bases from V and 1 base from J, with 13 bases between. This TCR was recovered from a man between 18 and 29 years old in good health. This rearrangement joins TRBV7-2 to TRBJ2-3; tentatively, D is TRBD2 (6 bases). The sequencing input was naive CD4+ T cells from blood. The CDR3 loop reads CASSPAAGRTDTQYF. The CDR3 DNA sequence: TGTGCCAGCAGCCCTGCGGCGGGACGCACAGATACGCAGTATTTT.